This entry features one T cell receptor beta chain sequence. Source study methods: Amplification from reference gene primers served as the basis for estimated nucleated cell counts. The protocol was immunoSEQ multiplex PCR, while the TCRdb copy is restricted to in-frame clones and leaves out a portion. V and J calls and clone size are copied from that table; D and trimming were computed from the DNA. Of approximately 170,000 clones in the sample, about 88% were seen once. This entry belongs to a study of blood T cell repertoires in COVID-19. V was trimmed by 4 bases and J by 4 bases, leaving 14 bases between them. CDR3 length: 14 residues. Germline CDR1 SGHRS, CDR2 YFSETQ.

V and J are TRBV5-1 and TRBJ1-1; D might be TRBD1 (6 bases). The sequenced sample consisted of PBMCs or T cells enriched from blood (not recorded which). This sequence originates from a woman aged 30 to 39 who had recovered from COVID-19. CDR3 DNA sequence: TGCGCCAGCAGCCCGCAGGGAGGGGGCACTGAAGCTTTCTTT. It codes for CASSPQGGGTEAFF.